The TCR beta chain described here comes from a study of post-analysis software for immune sequencing data. Across the whole study: The courses of disease that were included comprised relapsing-remitting, secondary progressive and progressive-relapsing multiple sclerosis. Study-wide results and caveats: Multiple sclerosis patients showed significantly lower normalized Chao1 diversity than controls did. Samples sharing a preparation batch grouped tightly together when assessed by F measure. TRBV5-6, TRBV5-1 and TRBV20-1 were among roughly five TRBV segments more frequent in patients than controls.

Every TCR beta cDNA library bore unique molecular identifiers. Roughly 470,000 cDNA molecules came from approximately 1 to 10 million T cells. Each CDR3 protein gets one entry after TCRdb re-called the PCR reads with MiXCR. Of some 190,000 distinct CDR3 sequences in the sample, 25% to 35% are singletons; the top ten hold 3.4%. Comments on this clonotype: Antigen: not known.

Trimming stripped 2 bases from V and 0 bases from J, with 14 bases between. This CDR3 has 16 amino acids. This receptor was identified in a girl aged 2-17 years with multiple sclerosis. The rearrangement uses TRBV12-3 or TRBV12-4 and TRBJ2-7; D remains unclear. The sequenced material came from blood. The DNA for the CDR3 is TGTGCCAGCAGTTTATTCGGCGGTCGAATCTCCTACGAGCAGTACTTC. Its protein is CASSLFGGRISYEQYF.